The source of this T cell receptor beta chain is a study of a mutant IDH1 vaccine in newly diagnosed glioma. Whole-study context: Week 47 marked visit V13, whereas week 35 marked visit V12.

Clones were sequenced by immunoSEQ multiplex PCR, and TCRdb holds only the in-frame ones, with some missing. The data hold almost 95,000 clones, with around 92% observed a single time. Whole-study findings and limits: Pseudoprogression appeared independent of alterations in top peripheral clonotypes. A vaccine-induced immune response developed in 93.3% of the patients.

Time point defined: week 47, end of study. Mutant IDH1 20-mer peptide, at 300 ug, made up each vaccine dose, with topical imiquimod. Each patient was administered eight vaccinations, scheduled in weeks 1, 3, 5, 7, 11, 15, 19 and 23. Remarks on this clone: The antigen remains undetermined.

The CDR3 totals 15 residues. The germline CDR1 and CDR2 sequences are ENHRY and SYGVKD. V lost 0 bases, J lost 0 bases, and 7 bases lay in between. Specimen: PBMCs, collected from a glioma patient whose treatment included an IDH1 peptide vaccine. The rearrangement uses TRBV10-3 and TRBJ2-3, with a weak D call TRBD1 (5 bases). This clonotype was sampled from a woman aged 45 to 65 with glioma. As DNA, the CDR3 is TGTGCCATCAGTGAGTCCAAGGGGAGCACAGATACGCAGTATTTT. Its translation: CAISESKGSTDTQYF.